This entry features one TCR beta chain sequence. These data come from a study of blood T cell repertoires in COVID-19. Study at large: Specimens from acute and convalescent COVID-19 originated in the United States, Italy and Spain. PBMCs, B-cell-depleted T cells, or T cells were the source of the cDNA or gDNA that made up the material.

In the authors' workflow: By means of reference gene primer amplification, nucleated cell counts were estimated. Using immunoSEQ multiplex PCR, the repertoire was profiled, and TCRdb retains in-frame clones only, with some absent. V, J and clone size are taken as reported in that table, and D and trimming were inferred from the DNA itself. This repertoire shows around 80,000 clones, 70% to 90% found once; its top ten account for 8% to 10%. Patients in Seattle were enrolled during active infection, then followed longitudinally. Germline V CDR1 and CDR2: GTSNPN, SVGIG (reference sequence). The V end lost 0 bases, the J end lost 2 bases, and 7 bases lay between the germline ends. The CDR3 covers 13 residues.

This sequence originates from a man over 45 with COVID-19, enrolled during active disease. This rearrangement joins TRBV30 to TRBJ1-2; D gene uncertain. Sequencing was carried out using peripheral blood. Here the CDR3 DNA reads TGTGCCTGGAGTGTTTCGGAGAACTATGGCTACACCTTC. Amino acid sequence: CAWSVSENYGYTF.